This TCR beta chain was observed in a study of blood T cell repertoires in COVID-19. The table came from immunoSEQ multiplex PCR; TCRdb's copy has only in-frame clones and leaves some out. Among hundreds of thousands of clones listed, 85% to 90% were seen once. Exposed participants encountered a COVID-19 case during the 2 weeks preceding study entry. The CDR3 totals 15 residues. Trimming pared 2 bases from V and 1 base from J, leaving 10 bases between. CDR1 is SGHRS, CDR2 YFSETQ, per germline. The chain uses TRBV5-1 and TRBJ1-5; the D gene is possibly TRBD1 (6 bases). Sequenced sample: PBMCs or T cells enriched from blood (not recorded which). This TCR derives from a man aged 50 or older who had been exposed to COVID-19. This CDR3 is CASSLGQTSNQPQHF. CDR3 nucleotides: TGCGCCAGCAGCTTAGGACAGACAAGCAATCAGCCCCAGCATTTT.